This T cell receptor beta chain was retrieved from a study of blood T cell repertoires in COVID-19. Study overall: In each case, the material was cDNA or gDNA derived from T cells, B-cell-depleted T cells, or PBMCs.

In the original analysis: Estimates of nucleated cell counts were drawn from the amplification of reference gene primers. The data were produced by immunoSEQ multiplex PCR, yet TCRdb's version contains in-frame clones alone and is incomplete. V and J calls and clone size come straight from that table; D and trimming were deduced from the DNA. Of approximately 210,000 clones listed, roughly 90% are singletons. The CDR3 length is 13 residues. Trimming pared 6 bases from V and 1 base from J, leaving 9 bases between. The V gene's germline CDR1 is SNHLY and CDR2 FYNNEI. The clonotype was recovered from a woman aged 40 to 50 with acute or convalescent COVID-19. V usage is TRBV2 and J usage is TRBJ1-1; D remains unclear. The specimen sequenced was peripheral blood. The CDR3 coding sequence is TGTGCCAGCAGCTCCGACACGAACACTGAAGCTTTCTTT. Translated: CASSSDTNTEAFF.